These 20 T cell receptor beta chains came from one sample sequenced in a study of beta chain features in type 1 diabetes. Points from the study as a whole: Type 1 diabetes patients had TCRB CDR3s that were shorter (moderately but significantly so) in all four CD4+ subsets.

Every bit of the isolated RNA underwent reverse transcription, so sequencing read expressed TCRB transcripts. Profiling relied on immunoSEQ multiplex PCR, and the TCRdb table lists in-frame clones only, not all of them. The sample has hundreds of thousands of clones; about a tenth are singletons. Antigen specificity for these receptors is unknown. The source material was naive CD4+ T cells from blood. These receptors originate from a man aged 25-40 years with type 1 diabetes.

This CDR3 is CAWSPRGWETQYF. The CDR3 DNA sequence: TGTGCCTGGAGTCCCAGGGGCTGGGAGACCCAGTACTTC. This sequence joins TRBV30 and TRBJ2-5; tentative D call: TRBD1 (6 bases). The CDR3 loop spans 13 amino acids. The germline V gene encodes CDR1 GTSNPN and CDR2 SVGIG (reference sequence). V was trimmed by 2 bases and J by 5 bases, leaving 12 bases between them.

This chain links TRBV4-1 with TRBJ2-6, with D perhaps TRBD1 (6 bases). This CDR3 is 17 amino acids long. Germline V gives CDR1 MGHRA, CDR2 YSYEKL. V was pared by 0 bases and J by 2 bases, with 11 bases between. The DNA for the CDR3 is TGCGCCAGCAGCCAAGAAACAGGGCTCGCTGGGGCCAACGTCCTGACTTTC. It is translated as CASSQETGLAGANVLTF.

The V call is TRBV19, the J call TRBJ2-3; 10 bases align to TRBD2. Germline assignment: CDR1 LNHDA and CDR2 SQIVND (reference sequence). Losses at the gene ends were 8 bases for V and 5 bases for J; bases not matched to a gene: 10. The CDR3 sequence is 15 residues long. The CDR3 DNA reads as TGTGCCAGTTCGACTAGCGGGTATTTTGTAGATACGCAGTATTTT. It yields the protein CASSTSGYFVDTQYF.

This clone has a handful of counts. This rearrangement joins TRBV5-6 to TRBJ2-1; the D is unclear. Trimming removed 0 bases from V and 8 bases from J, with 9 bases in between. Germline V gene data show CDR1 as SGHDT and CDR2 as YYEEEE. This CDR3 is built from 13 residues. This CDR3 reads CASSLAAADEQFF. CDR3 coding DNA: TGTGCCAGCAGCTTGGCCGCCGCAGATGAGCAGTTCTTC.

This clone was seen more than once but under ten times. This rearrangement joins TRBV29-1 to TRBJ2-7; no definite D call. The germline gives CDR1 SQVTM, CDR2 ANQGSEA. V lost 1 base and J 2 bases, leaving 9 bases between the germline ends. The CDR3 totals 13 residues. Here the CDR3 reads CSVEGRSPYEQYF. The CDR3 DNA is TGCAGCGTTGAAGGTCGGAGTCCCTACGAGCAGTACTTC.

The chain uses TRBV5-1 and TRBJ1-1; D perhaps matches TRBD1 (5 bases). Germline V gives CDR1 SGHRS, CDR2 YFSETQ. The V end was cut by 0 bases, the J end by 1 base, with 10 bases between. The CDR3 runs 15 residues. For the CDR3, the DNA is TGCGCCAGCAGCTTGGGACAGCCATGGAACACTGAAGCTTTCTTT. Its protein product is CASSLGQPWNTEAFF.

CDR3 amino acids: CASRKQGSAEETQYF. The CDR3 DNA follows: TGTGCCAGCAGGAAACAGGGCTCTGCAGAGGAGACCCAGTACTTC. This chain connects TRBV2 to TRBJ2-5; D might be TRBD1 (6 bases). V lost 6 bases and J 5 bases, leaving 19 bases between the germline ends. Germline values: CDR1 SNHLY, CDR2 FYNNEI. The CDR3 is 15 amino acids. Variable domain in full (rest from reference TRBV2 and TRBJ2-5): EPEVTQTPSHQVTQMGQEVILRCVPISNHLYFYWYRQILGQKVEFLVSFYNNEISEKSEIFDDQFSVERPDGSNFTLKIRSTKLEDSAMYFCASRKQGSAEETQYFGPGTRLLVL.

This clone has only a few counts. The chain has TRBV6-6 and TRBJ2-7; D perhaps matches TRBD2 (5 bases). This CDR3 is built from 15 residues. The germline V gene has CDR1 MNHNY and CDR2 SVGAGI (reference sequence). Trimming shortened V by 0 bases and J by 7 bases, and 16 bases separated the two germline ends. CDR3 region: CASSYSNGESGEQYF. CDR3 DNA: TGTGCCAGCAGTTACTCGAATGGGGAGAGCGGAGAGCAGTACTTC.

The rearrangement joins TRBV7-8 to TRBJ2-5; a weak D match, TRBD2 (5 bases). The CDR3 sequence is 15 residues long. Trimming removed 1 base at V and 2 bases at J, with 11 bases between. Germline V lookup: CDR1 SGHVS, CDR2 FQNEAQ. The CDR3 sequence: CASSLGRVPQETQYF. DNA for the CDR3: TGTGCCAGCAGCTTAGGGCGGGTACCTCAAGAGACCCAGTACTTC.

This clone has just a few counts. The chain is built from TRBV13 and TRBJ2-3; tentative D call: TRBD2 (5 bases). The CDR3 length is 16 residues. Germline V gene data show CDR1 as PRHDT and CDR2 as FYEKMQ (reference sequence). The germline V and J ends were trimmed by 5 bases and 2 bases, with 17 bases remaining between them. The CDR3 coding sequence is TGTGCCAGCAGCGCGGACTTGTTAGTTGCCACAGATACGCAGTATTTT. Translating gives CASSADLLVATDTQYF.

This clone was counted only a few times. The genes are TRBV2 and TRBJ1-1, with D possibly being TRBD1 (5 bases). Germline V gives CDR1 SNHLY, CDR2 FYNNEI. Trimming took off 7 bases at V and 11 bases at J, with 23 bases between the two ends. This CDR3 is 14 amino acids long. Here the CDR3 reads CASILGTPPAVAFF. The CDR3 bases are TGTGCCAGCATTCTTGGGACTCCACCAGCGGTCGCTTTCTTT.

As DNA, the CDR3 is TGTGCCAGCAGCGTGGAGCCCTACGAGCAGTACTTC. It translates to CASSVEPYEQYF. J is TRBJ2-7 and V is TRBV28; D uncertain. CDR3 length: 12 amino acids. CDR1 and CDR2 (germline): MDHEN, SYDVKM. V was cut by 6 bases and J by 2 bases, with 8 bases left in between.

The sample holds a few counts of this clone. This chain joins TRBV20-1 and TRBJ2-4; D gene ambiguous. The CDR3 totals 11 residues. Germline V gene data show CDR1 as DFQATT and CDR2 as SNEGSKA (reference sequence). V was cut by 0 bases and J by 7 bases, with 4 bases left in between. The CDR3 sequence: CSARDVNIQYF. Written as DNA, the CDR3 is TGCAGTGCTAGAGACGTTAACATTCAGTACTTC.

The rearrangement links TRBV18 to TRBJ2-5; D unclear. CDR3 length equals 15 residues. V was clipped by 6 bases and J by 5 bases, with 19 bases between them. CDR1 and CDR2 from the germline V gene are KGHSH and LQKENI. CDR3 sequence reads: CASSPTPWAEETQYF. The CDR3 bases are TGTGCCAGCTCGCCAACCCCATGGGCCGAGGAGACCCAGTACTTC.

This chain uses TRBV7-3 with TRBJ2-1, with a weak D call TRBD2 (5 bases). CDR3 length equals 15 residues. The ends were cut back, 4 bases at V and 2 bases at J, with 12 bases in the middle. Germline CDR1 and CDR2: SGHTA and FQGTGA. The CDR3 region has the DNA TGTGCCAGCAGCTCTAGCCCAGGAACCTACAATGAGCAGTTCTTC. Translation gives CASSSSPGTYNEQFF.

This clone was counted only a few times. The chain couples TRBV12-5 to TRBJ2-1; 7 bases match TRBD2. Germline CDR1 LGHNT, CDR2 FRNRAP. The trim removed 1 base at V and 0 bases at J, leaving 9 bases unmatched. The CDR3 consists of 18 residues. Here the CDR3 reads CASGLGKVGGGSYNEQFF. The CDR3 bases are TGTGCTAGTGGTTTGGGAAAGGTTGGGGGGGGCTCCTACAATGAGCAGTTCTTC.

This clone came up a few times. This rearrangement joins TRBV7-9 to TRBJ2-7, with TRBD1 matching 11 bases. CDR1 and CDR2 from the germline V gene are SEHNR and FQNEAQ (reference sequence). The CDR3 covers 15 residues. V lost 11 bases and J lost 3; bases outside the gene matches: 12. The CDR3, as DNA: TGTGCCGCCGTGGGACCGGGACAGGGGGACTACGAGCAGTACTTC. This codes for CAAVGPGQGDYEQYF.

The chain is built from TRBV18 and TRBJ1-6; a weak D match, TRBD1 (6 bases). The V gene's germline CDR1 is KGHSH and CDR2 LQKENI. V dropped 6 bases and J dropped 8 bases, with 8 bases sitting between them. This CDR3 has 12 residues. CDR3 in DNA: TGTGCCAGCTCCAACAGGGATTCACCCCTCCACTTT. This gives the protein CASSNRDSPLHF.

The V call is TRBV7-2, the J call TRBJ2-5, with 8 bases fitting TRBD2. CDR3 length: 13 residues. Germline CDR1 SGHTA, CDR2 FQGNSA. V gave up 0 bases and J gave up 10 bases; unmatched junction bases: 4. CDR3 sequence reads: CASSLAHSGGQYF. CDR3 coding DNA: TGTGCCAGCAGCTTAGCGCACAGCGGGGGCCAGTACTTC.

The rearrangement links TRBV11-3 to TRBJ2-7, with 9 positions matching TRBD1. Germline CDR1 reads SGHNT; CDR2 reads YENEEA. CDR3 size: 13 residues. The V gene end was trimmed by 4 bases and the J gene end by 5 bases; junction bases not matched to a gene: 3. The CDR3 bases are TGTGCCAGCAGCTCCGGGACAGGGAACGAGCAGTACTTC. This gives the protein CASSSGTGNEQYF.